This T cell receptor beta chain was found in a study of control samples from healthy donors and cancer patients. Trimming removed 0 bases from V and 1 base from J, with 19 bases in between. Looked up from germline, CDR1 is SGHKS and CDR2 is YYEKEE (reference sequence). This CDR3 spans 18 amino acids. Repertoires were generated with immunoSEQ multiplex PCR, while TCRdb's copy carries only in-frame clones and drops some. This table holds 100,000 or so clones, approximately 80% found once. Sequenced sample: blood. The chain joins TRBV5-5 to TRBJ1-2; D remains ambiguous. The sequence derives from a woman aged 25 to 39 in good health. In nucleotides, the CDR3 is TGTGCCAGCAGCTTGGGTCAAGGACGGAGCAGGTTTAACTATGGCTACACCTTC. Its protein is CASSLGQGRSRFNYGYTF.